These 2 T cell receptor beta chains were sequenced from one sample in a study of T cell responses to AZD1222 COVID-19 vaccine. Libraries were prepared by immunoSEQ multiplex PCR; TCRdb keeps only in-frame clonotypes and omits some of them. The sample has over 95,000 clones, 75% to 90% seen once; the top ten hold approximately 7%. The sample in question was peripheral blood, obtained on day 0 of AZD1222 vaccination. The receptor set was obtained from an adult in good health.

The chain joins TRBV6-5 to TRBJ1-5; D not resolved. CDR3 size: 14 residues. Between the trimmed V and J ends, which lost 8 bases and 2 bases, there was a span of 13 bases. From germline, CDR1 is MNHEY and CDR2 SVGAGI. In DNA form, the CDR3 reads TGTGCCAGCGCCCGAGGTATGGGCAATCAGCCCCAGCATTTT. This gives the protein CASARGMGNQPQHF.

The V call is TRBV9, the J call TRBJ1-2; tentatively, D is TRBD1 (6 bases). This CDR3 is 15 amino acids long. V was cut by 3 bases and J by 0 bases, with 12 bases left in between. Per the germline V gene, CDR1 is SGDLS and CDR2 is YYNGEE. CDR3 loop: CASSAYREPNYGYTF. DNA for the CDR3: TGTGCCAGCAGCGCCTACAGGGAACCTAACTATGGCTACACCTTC.